This T cell receptor beta chain was observed in a study of CD8+ T cells in alopecia areata (dated by TCRdb to 2016 to 2018). As for the study more broadly: The treated patients took part in an open-label pilot trial in which moderate-to-severe alopecia areata was treated with oral tofacitinib at 5 to 10 mg twice daily. Tofacitinib was administered for 6 to 18 months, and 6 months of follow-up off drug were then conducted to assess delayed response and recurrence. Disease severity in treated patients was measured with the SALT score, which quantifies the percentage of affected scalp surface area. On the human side, TCRbeta sequencing was run on scalp tissue and on sorted CD4+ and CD8+ peripheral blood T cells from healthy controls and from alopecia areata patients with either patchy or totalis/universalis disease. Tofacitinib-treated patients had biopsies at baseline and at 4 and 24 weeks of treatment, with a later scalp biopsy in several patients. Scalp clonality was compared among normal scalp (n=4), patchy alopecia areata scalp (n=8), and alopecia totalis/universalis scalp (n=8). TCRbeta CDR3 regions were amplified by immunoSEQ multiplex PCR with 35 Vbeta forward and 13 Jbeta reverse primers. High-throughput TCRbeta sequencing was used to examine T cell clonal expansion in alopecia areata in both the C3H/HeJ mouse model and human patients. RNA came from the PAXgene miRNA kit for fixed scalp, the miRNeasy kit for PBMCs, and the RNeasy kit for mouse skin.

The library was generated by the immunoSEQ multiplex PCR assay. To provide template for TCR sequencing, every sample had RNA extracted and reverse transcribed into cDNA. SuperScript III was used for first-strand cDNA synthesis, primed with a 2:1 mix of oligo-dT and random hexamers. A synthetic immune receptor repertoire was used to gauge amplification bias, and whatever bias remained was removed computationally. The authors' pipeline ran thus. Raw reads were preprocessed for error removal, and CDR3 was defined according to IMGT conventions as running from the conserved cysteine to phenylalanine. Clonality was computed by normalizing Shannon entropy by log2 of the number of productive unique TCRs and subtracting the result from 1. Whether scalp clones were CD4 or CD8 was inferred by matching scalp TCRbeta sequences against CD4 and CD8 repertoires sorted from blood. The immuneACCESS repertoire file appears here via TCRdb, limited to in-frame rearrangements. These files lack a portion of the clones; in checked studies, under half of the deficit traces to unresolved V genes, and the cause of the others is not known. From that table come the V and J calls and clone size; the DNA was used to work out D and trimming. The sample table lists more than 95,000 clones, 50% to 75% of them with a count of one. Nearly 30% of the sample belongs to the ten largest clones.

Broader findings and caveats from the paper: Compared with mice, TCR sequences shared between patients were less clear, possibly partly because of HLA diversity across the patient population. Tofacitinib significantly decreased scalp clonality and the number of expanded CD8+ clones among the top 100 scalp clones. Many expanded lesional clones were found to persist in scalp and blood during tofacitinib treatment, and relapse after treatment cessation may be partly explained by this persistence. Compared with normal scalp, lesional scalp had higher clonality and more expanded CD8+ clones, particularly in alopecia totalis/universalis, a pattern that suggests antigenic drive. Because the treated cohort was small and had just a single nonresponder, larger studies are needed to establish links between baseline CD8+ expansion and response. Unlike mouse skin, which is dominated by gammadelta T cells, normal human skin has resident alphabeta T cells that are also sequenced, and this complicates analysis of the scalp TCR repertoire.

Counted from cysteine to phenylalanine, this CDR3 has 15 amino acids. Only the CDR3 portion is preserved as DNA: 45 bases, with reading frame beginning at the first base. The germline V gene (reference sequence) provides CDR1 MNHEY and CDR2 SMNVEV. V is cut back by 6 bases and J by 3 bases, with 8 bases in the junction unmatched. The time point label of this sample denotes: roughly 27 days on oral tofacitinib. In light of the paper, this sample's treatment or condition label describes: oral pan-JAK inhibitor, 5-10 mg twice daily. Lesional scalp punch biopsies and peripheral blood were obtained from alopecia areata patients. PBMCs were isolated by density centrifugation and stained for CD3, CD4 and CD8, and CD4+ and CD8+ T cells were sorted on a FACSAria. This clone came up a few times. Its antigen specificity is not known. No base-level quality is on record; no much larger clone is a single base apart.

The rearrangement combines TRBV27 with TRBJ2-1; the junction holds 7 bases that match TRBD2. This clonotype was obtained from a human donor with alopecia areata. The sample was CD8+ T cells sorted from blood, taken at week 4, from a patient treated with tofacitinib. The CDR3 here reads CASSILAENYNEQFF. The DNA is TGTGCCAGCAGCATCCTAGCGGAGAACTACAATGAGCAGTTCTTC.